A selection of T cell receptor beta chains follows, all from one sample in a study of cytomegalovirus exposure and HLA in healthy donors. Profiled with immunoSEQ multiplex PCR; TCRdb holds only in-frame clones, not every one. The data contain 100,000 to 150,000 clones, more than 80% of them singletons. Sequenced material: PBMCs. These receptors were taken from a man younger than 45 in good health and CMV-seropositive. Both conserved end residues are part of each CDR3. Each record gives: CDR3 protein, CDR3 DNA, D gene, clone size, J gene, V gene. D genes are given only for firm matches. Size tells how often a clone was seen (once, few, many) or the class of an expanded clone, and some rows leave it out.

CASSQGGGRPQHF	TGCGCCAGCAGCCAAGGAGGCGGTCGGCCCCAGCATTTT	-	-	TRBJ1-5	TRBV4-1
CASSEEEGAIWEQYF	TGTGCCAGTAGTGAAGAGGAGGGGGCGATATGGGAGCAGTACTTC	-	-	TRBJ2-7	TRBV19
CASSQGPGDYGYTF	TGCGCCAGCAGCCAAGGGCCAGGGGACTATGGCTACACCTTC	-	once	TRBJ1-2	TRBV4-1
CASSQEGYPTDTQYF	TGTGCCAGCAGCCAAGAGGGCTACCCAACAGATACGCAGTATTTT	-	-	TRBJ2-3	TRBV14
CASGPVSSYEQYF	TGTGCTAGTGGTCCTGTTTCCTCCTACGAGCAGTACTTC	-	few	TRBJ2-7	TRBV12-5
CASSFDGLRGQPQHF	TGTGCCAGCAGTTTTGATGGTCTACGAGGGCAGCCCCAGCATTTT	-	-	TRBJ1-5	TRBV27
CASSRRGKAYNEQFF	TGTGCCAGCAGCCGGCGGGGGAAGGCTTACAATGAGCAGTTCTTC	TRBD2	-	TRBJ2-1	TRBV6-5
CATSRDRGSYNEQFF	TGTGCCACCAGCAGGGACAGAGGCTCCTACAATGAGCAGTTCTTC	-	-	TRBJ2-1	TRBV15
CASSQERGSTEAFF	TGTGCCAGCAGCCAAGAGCGAGGGAGCACTGAAGCTTTCTTT	-	-	TRBJ1-1	TRBV14
CASSLGTAAGTGELFF	TGTGCCAGCAGCCTAGGGACTGCCGCGGGCACCGGGGAGCTGTTTTTT	-	once	TRBJ2-2	TRBV7-6
CASSANRGSGANVLTF	TGTGCCAGCAGTGCAAACAGGGGTTCTGGGGCCAACGTCCTGACTTTC	TRBD1	-	TRBJ2-6	TRBV7-3
CASSIEGTGDTEAFF	TGTGCCAGTAGTATAGAGGGGACAGGGGACACTGAAGCTTTCTTT	TRBD1	-	TRBJ1-1	TRBV19
CASRVGMWGGPNTEAFF	TGTGCCAGCAGAGTAGGGATGTGGGGAGGGCCTAACACTGAAGCTTTCTTT	-	few	TRBJ1-1	TRBV28
CASSPSGTELETQYF	TGTGCCAGCAGCCCCTCCGGGACAGAGCTCGAGACCCAGTACTTC	TRBD1	-	TRBJ2-5	TRBV28
CASSQITGVSGNTIYF	TGCGCCAGCAGCCAAATAACAGGGGTCTCTGGAAACACCATATATTTT	TRBD1	-	TRBJ1-3	TRBV4-1
CASSSPGLVYGELFF	TGTGCCAGTAGTTCCCCGGGACTAGTTTACGGGGAGCTGTTTTTT	TRBD2	-	TRBJ2-2	TRBV19
CASSLRGGGTAQETQYF	TGTGCCAGCAGCTTACGCGGGGGGGGGACAGCCCAAGAGACCCAGTACTTC	TRBD2	-	TRBJ2-5	TRBV7-9
CASSEDRGPYYGYTF	TGTGCCAGCAGTGAAGACAGGGGCCCCTACTATGGCTACACCTTC	TRBD1	few	TRBJ1-2	TRBV6-1
CASSQGATGAYNEQFF	TGCGCCAGCAGCCAAGGTGCGACAGGGGCCTACAATGAGCAGTTCTTC	TRBD1	-	TRBJ2-1	TRBV4-1
CASSVYRVGDTEAFF	TGTGCCAGTAGTGTTTACAGGGTAGGGGACACTGAAGCTTTCTTT	-	once	TRBJ1-1	TRBV19
CAWSKPGQGGNEQFF	TGTGCCTGGAGTAAACCGGGACAGGGGGGCAATGAGCAGTTCTTC	TRBD1	-	TRBJ2-1	TRBV30
CASSAIGTSGGAEKETQYF	TGTGCCAGCAGCGCTATTGGGACTAGCGGGGGGGCGGAGAAGGAGACCCAGTACTTC	TRBD2	-	TRBJ2-5	TRBV11-2
CASSVLAGALVEQFF	TGTGCCAGCAGTGTTCTAGCGGGGGCCTTGGTAGAGCAGTTCTTC	TRBD2	-	TRBJ2-1	TRBV2
CASSLDGTGFEEQFF	TGTGCCAGCAGCTTAGACGGGACAGGGTTTGAGGAGCAGTTCTTC	TRBD1	-	TRBJ2-1	TRBV13
CASRETGVGANVLTF	TGTGCCAGCAGAGAGACAGGGGTGGGGGCCAACGTCCTGACTTTC	TRBD1	-	TRBJ2-6	TRBV6-5
CASSPRGKRDQETQYF	TGTGCCAGCAGCCCGCGGGGGAAAAGGGACCAAGAGACCCAGTACTTC	TRBD2	-	TRBJ2-5	TRBV11-1
CATRTYSYEQYF	TGTGCCACCAGGACATACTCCTACGAGCAGTACTTC	-	-	TRBJ2-7	TRBV15
CASSPTGGRQPQHF	TGTGCCAGCAGCCCCACAGGGGGTCGTCAGCCCCAGCATTTT	TRBD1	-	TRBJ1-5	TRBV6-5
CASSLTGYEQYF	TGTGCCAGCAGCTTGACTGGCTACGAGCAGTACTTC	-	-	TRBJ2-7	TRBV5-6
CASCQEGANEKLFF	TGTGCCAGCTGCCAGGAGGGGGCGAATGAAAAACTGTTTTTT	TRBD1	-	TRBJ1-4	TRBV11-2
CASSPTGTAYEQYF	TGCGCCAGCAGCCCGACAGGGACCGCCTACGAGCAGTACTTC	TRBD1	-	TRBJ2-7	TRBV5-1
CAISETRLAGGETQYF	TGTGCCATCAGTGAGACCAGACTAGCGGGGGGGGAGACCCAGTACTTC	TRBD2	-	TRBJ2-5	TRBV10-3
CASSSDRVLFYEQYF	TGTGCCAGCAGTTCTGACAGGGTGTTGTTCTACGAGCAGTACTTC	TRBD1	-	TRBJ2-7	TRBV6-1
CASSFGGREFF	TGTGCCAGCAGCTTCGGCGGGAGGGAGTTCTTC	TRBD2	-	TRBJ2-1	TRBV7-9
CASSERGATGELFF	TGTGCCAGCAGTGAGCGGGGGGCCACCGGGGAGCTGTTTTTT	TRBD2	-	TRBJ2-2	TRBV6-4
CASSAMNRLEAFF	TGTGCCAGCAGTGCTATGAACAGGCTTGAAGCTTTCTTT	-	few	TRBJ1-1	TRBV28
CASSLTELDRGVNYGYTF	TGTGCCAGCAGCTTAACAGAACTCGACAGGGGGGTAAACTATGGCTACACCTTC	TRBD1	-	TRBJ1-2	TRBV7-9
CASSLAQGQNTEAFF	TGTGCCAGCAGCTTAGCCCAGGGACAGAACACTGAAGCTTTCTTT	-	-	TRBJ1-1	TRBV7-9
CASSRGQGWTEAFF	TGTGCCAGCAGTAGGGGACAGGGGTGGACTGAAGCTTTCTTT	TRBD1	-	TRBJ1-1	TRBV6-6
CAWSGGGTEAFF	TGTGCCTGGAGTGGGGGAGGCACTGAAGCTTTCTTT	-	-	TRBJ1-1	TRBV30
CASSYWGESGEQYF	TGTGCCAGCAGTTATTGGGGAGAATCAGGAGAGCAGTACTTC	-	-	TRBJ2-7	TRBV6-5
CASSDGDNGSPLHF	TGTGCCAGCAGTGACGGTGACAATGGTTCACCCCTCCACTTT	-	-	TRBJ1-6	TRBV2
CASRSSRRGSGELFF	TGTGCCAGCAGATCCTCCCGGCGCGGCTCCGGGGAGCTGTTTTTT	-	-	TRBJ2-2	TRBV7-9
CASSVADRAYYEQYF	TGTGCCAGCAGCGTAGCGGACAGGGCCTACTACGAGCAGTACTTC	TRBD1	-	TRBJ2-7	TRBV9
CASSLVQGVSYEQYF	TGCGCCAGCAGCTTGGTTCAGGGGGTATCCTACGAGCAGTACTTC	TRBD1	-	TRBJ2-7	TRBV5-1
CASSGGDSLDTQYF	TGCGCCAGCAGCGGCGGCGACTCTCTTGATACGCAGTATTTC	-	-	TRBJ2-3	TRBV5-1
CASSPISVRAYNEQFF	TGTGCCAGCAGTCCGATTTCGGTCCGAGCCTACAATGAGCAGTTCTTC	-	-	TRBJ2-1	TRBV7-9
CASSAAGNSNQPQHF	TGTGCCAGCAGCGCCGCAGGGAATAGCAATCAGCCCCAGCATTTT	-	few	TRBJ1-5	TRBV6-1
CASSWGSSGGEEQYF	TGCGCCAGCAGCTGGGGCTCTAGCGGGGGAGAGGAGCAGTACTTC	TRBD2	-	TRBJ2-7	TRBV5-1
CASSPLGQGKSEQYF	TGCGCCAGCAGCCCCCTGGGACAGGGGAAGTCCGAGCAGTACTTC	TRBD1	-	TRBJ2-7	TRBV4-1
CASSPNGIRDRVYEQYF	TGCGCCAGCAGCCCAAATGGGATCCGGGACAGGGTCTACGAGCAGTACTTC	TRBD1	-	TRBJ2-7	TRBV5-8
CASSSTGPGGAIPEAFF	TGTGCCAGCAGCTCCACGGGACCTGGGGGCGCCATTCCTGAAGCTTTCTTT	-	-	TRBJ1-1	TRBV7-3
CASINRCLRDYGYTF	TGCGCCAGCATCAATCGGTGCCTACGGGACTATGGCTACACCTTC	-	-	TRBJ1-2	TRBV23-1
CASSKDRHSYEQYF	TGTGCCAGCAGCAAGGACAGGCACTCCTACGAGCAGTACTTC	TRBD1	-	TRBJ2-7	TRBV2
CASSSTGGRGEKLFF	TGTGCCAGCAGTTCCACAGGGGGAAGGGGTGAAAAACTGTTTTTT	TRBD1	-	TRBJ1-4	TRBV27
CATSREVGVSNQPQHF	TGTGCCACCAGCAGAGAAGTAGGGGTAAGCAATCAGCCCCAGCATTTT	-	-	TRBJ1-5	TRBV15
CASSVGGRAHYGYTF	TGTGCCAGCAGCGTAGGGGGCAGGGCCCACTATGGCTACACCTTC	-	-	TRBJ1-2	TRBV9
CASSYSRAEPQHF	TGTGCCAGCAGTTACTCGAGGGCGGAGCCCCAGCATTTT	-	-	TRBJ1-5	TRBV6-6
CASSPGTDTQYF	TGTGCCAGCAGCCCGGGGACAGATACGCAGTATTTT	-	-	TRBJ2-3	TRBV7-3